This T cell receptor (beta chain) was sequenced for a study of OX40 agonist ivuxolimab in advanced cancers. The wider study: The diagnoses of dose-escalation patients were hepatocellular carcinoma, melanoma, renal cell or head and neck cancer. Three patients, one with hepatocellular carcinoma and two with cutaneous melanoma, achieved partial responses. Study conclusions and caveats: In CD8+ T cells, expanded clones were on average more numerous than in CD4+.

V lost 0 bases and J 4 bases, leaving 7 bases between the germline ends. Germline V gene sequence: CDR1 SGHRS, CDR2 YFSETQ. The CDR3 totals 13 residues. Data came from immunoSEQ multiplex PCR; TCRdb stores just in-frame clones and leaves some out. The table has tens of thousands of clones, 65% to 85% seen once; the top ten hold 1.5% to 2%. In the case of this clone: Its antigen is currently unknown.

Samples were taken at baseline and on day 1 of cycles 4 and 7. Source: CD4+ or CD8+ T cells sorted from blood, taken in a trial of the OX40 agonist ivuxolimab. The rearrangement links TRBV5-1 to TRBJ1-1; possible D gene TRBD1, 5 bases. This receptor was taken from an adult with an advanced solid tumor such as melanoma, head and neck, liver or kidney cancer. The CDR3 sequence: CASSLGGTTEAFF. CDR3 bases: TGCGCCAGCAGCTTGGGGGGGACCACTGAAGCTTTCTTT.